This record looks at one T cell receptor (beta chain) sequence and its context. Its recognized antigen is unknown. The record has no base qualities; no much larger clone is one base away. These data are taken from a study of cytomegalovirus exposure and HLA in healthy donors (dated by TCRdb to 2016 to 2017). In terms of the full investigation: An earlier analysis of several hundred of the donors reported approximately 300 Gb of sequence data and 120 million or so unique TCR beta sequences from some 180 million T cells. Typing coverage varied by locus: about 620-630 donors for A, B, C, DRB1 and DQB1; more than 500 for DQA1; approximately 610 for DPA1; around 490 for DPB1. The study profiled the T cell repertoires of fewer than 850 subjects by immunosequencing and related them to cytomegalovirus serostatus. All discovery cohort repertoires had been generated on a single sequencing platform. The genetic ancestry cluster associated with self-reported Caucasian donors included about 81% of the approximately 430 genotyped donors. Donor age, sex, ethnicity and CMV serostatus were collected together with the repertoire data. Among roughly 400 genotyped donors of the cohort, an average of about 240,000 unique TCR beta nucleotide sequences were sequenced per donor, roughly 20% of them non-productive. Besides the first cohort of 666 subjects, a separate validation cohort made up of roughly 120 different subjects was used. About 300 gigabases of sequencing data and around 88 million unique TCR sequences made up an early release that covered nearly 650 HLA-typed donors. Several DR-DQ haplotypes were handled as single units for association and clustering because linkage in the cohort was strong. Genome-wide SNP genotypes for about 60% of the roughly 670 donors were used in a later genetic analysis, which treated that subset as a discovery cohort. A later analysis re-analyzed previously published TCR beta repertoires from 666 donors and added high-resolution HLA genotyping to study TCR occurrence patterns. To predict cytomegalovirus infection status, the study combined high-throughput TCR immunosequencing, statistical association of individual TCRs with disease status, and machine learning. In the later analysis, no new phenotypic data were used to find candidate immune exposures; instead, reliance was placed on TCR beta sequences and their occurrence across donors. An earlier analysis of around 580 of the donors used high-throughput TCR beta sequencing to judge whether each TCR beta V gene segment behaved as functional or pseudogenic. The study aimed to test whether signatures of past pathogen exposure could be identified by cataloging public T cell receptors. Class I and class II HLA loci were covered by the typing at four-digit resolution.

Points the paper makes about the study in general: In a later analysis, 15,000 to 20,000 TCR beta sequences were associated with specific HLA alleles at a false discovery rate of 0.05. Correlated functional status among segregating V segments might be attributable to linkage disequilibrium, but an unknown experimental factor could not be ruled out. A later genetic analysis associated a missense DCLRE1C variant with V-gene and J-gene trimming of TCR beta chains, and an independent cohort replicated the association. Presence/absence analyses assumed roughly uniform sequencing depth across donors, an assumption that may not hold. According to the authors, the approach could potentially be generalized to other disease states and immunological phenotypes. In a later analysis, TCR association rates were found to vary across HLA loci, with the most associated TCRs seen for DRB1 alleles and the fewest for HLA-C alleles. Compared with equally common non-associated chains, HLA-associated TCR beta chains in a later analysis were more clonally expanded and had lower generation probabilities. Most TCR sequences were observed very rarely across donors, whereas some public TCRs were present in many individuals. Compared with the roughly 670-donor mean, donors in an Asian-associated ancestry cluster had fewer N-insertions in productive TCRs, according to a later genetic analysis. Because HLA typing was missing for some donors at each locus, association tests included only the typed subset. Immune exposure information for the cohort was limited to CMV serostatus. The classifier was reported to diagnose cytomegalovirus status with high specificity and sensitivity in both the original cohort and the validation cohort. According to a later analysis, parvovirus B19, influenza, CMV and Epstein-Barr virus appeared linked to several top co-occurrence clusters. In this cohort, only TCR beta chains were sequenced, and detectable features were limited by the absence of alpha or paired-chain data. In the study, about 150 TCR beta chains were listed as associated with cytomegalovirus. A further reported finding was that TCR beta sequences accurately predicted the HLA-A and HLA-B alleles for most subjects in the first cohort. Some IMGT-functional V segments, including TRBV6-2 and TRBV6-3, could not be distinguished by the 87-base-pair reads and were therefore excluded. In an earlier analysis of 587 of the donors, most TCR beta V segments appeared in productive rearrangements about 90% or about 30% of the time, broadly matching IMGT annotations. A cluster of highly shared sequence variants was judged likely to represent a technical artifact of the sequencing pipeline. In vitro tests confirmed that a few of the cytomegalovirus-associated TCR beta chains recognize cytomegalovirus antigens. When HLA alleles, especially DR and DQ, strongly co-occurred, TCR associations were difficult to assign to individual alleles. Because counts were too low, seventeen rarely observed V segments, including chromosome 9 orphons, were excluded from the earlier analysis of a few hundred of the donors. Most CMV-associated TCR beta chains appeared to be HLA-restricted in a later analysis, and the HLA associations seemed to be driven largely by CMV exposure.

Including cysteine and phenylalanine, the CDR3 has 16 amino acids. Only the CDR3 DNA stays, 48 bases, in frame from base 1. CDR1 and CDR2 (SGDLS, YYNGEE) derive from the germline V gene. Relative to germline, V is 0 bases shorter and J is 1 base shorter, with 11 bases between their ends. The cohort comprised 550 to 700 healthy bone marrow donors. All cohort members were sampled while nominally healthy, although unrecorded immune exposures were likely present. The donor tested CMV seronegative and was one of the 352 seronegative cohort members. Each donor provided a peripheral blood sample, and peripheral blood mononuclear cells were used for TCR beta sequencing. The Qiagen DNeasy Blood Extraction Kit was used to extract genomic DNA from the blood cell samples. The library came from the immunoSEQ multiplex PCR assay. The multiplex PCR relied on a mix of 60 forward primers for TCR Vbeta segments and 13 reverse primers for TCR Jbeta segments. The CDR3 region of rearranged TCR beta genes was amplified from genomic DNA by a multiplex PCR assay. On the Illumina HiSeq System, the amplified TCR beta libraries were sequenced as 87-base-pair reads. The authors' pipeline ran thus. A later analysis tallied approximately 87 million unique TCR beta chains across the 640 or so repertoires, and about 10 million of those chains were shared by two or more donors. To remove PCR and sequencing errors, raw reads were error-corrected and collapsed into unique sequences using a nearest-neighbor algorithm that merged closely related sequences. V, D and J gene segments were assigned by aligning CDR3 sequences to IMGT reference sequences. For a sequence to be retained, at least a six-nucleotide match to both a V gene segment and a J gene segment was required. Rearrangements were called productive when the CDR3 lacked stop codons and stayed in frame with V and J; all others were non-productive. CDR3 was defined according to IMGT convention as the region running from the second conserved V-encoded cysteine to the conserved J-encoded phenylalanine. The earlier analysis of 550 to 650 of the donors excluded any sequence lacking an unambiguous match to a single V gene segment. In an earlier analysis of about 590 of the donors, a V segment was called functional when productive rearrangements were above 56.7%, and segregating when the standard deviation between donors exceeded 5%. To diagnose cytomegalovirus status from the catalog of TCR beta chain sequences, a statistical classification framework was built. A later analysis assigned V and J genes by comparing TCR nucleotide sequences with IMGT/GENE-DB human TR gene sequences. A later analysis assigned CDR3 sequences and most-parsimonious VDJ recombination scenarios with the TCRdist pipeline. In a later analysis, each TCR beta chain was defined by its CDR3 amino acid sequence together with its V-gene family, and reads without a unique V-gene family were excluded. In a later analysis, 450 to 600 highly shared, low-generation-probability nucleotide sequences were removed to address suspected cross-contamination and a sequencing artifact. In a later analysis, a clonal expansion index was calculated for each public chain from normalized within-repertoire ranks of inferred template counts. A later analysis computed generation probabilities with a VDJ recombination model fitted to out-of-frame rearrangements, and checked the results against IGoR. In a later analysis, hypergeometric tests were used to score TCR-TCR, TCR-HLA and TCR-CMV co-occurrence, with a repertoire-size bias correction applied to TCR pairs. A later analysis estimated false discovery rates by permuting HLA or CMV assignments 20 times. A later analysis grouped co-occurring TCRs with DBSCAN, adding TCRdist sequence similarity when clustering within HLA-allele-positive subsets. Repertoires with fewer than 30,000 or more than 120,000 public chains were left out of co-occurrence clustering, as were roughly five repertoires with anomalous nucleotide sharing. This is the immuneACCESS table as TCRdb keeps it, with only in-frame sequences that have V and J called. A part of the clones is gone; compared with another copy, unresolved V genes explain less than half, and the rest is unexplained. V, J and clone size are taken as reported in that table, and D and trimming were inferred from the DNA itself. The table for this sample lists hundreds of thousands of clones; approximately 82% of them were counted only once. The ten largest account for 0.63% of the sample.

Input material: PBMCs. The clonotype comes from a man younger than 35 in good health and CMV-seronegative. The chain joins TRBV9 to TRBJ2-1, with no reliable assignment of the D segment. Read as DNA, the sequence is TGTGCCAGCAGCGTAGACCAGGTGGCTTCCTACAATGAGCAGTTCTTC. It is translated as CASSVDQVASYNEQFF.